The 24 T cell receptor beta chains listed next were all sequenced from one sample in a study of STAT5B mutations in CD4+ large granular lymphocyte leukemia (dated by TCRdb to 2021 to 2024). The method behind the library was the immunoSEQ multiplex PCR assay. TCRdb mirrors the immuneACCESS table, restricted to in-frame sequences. Some clones are absent from its copies; in checked studies, under half trace to an unresolved V gene, and the reason for the others is unknown. For this sample the table gives roughly 24,000 clones, of which 60% to 80% were detected only once. The ten largest clonotypes hold 0.65% of the sample. Material for sequencing was CD4+ T cells from blood buffy coats. These receptors were taken from a human donor in good health.

The chain has TRBV13 and TRBJ2-7, with TRBD1 matching 8 bases. Germline trimming cut 0 bases from V and 4 bases from J; bases unmatched to any gene: 11. CDR1 PRHDT and CDR2 FYEKMQ come from the germline V gene (reference sequence). The CDR3 consists of 17 residues. CDR3 sequence (DNA): TGTGCCAGCAGCTTAGGCGGAATAGGGACAGGAGAGTACGAGCAGTACTTC. This gives the protein CASSLGGIGTGEYEQYF.

V is TRBV7-2 and J is TRBJ2-1; 9 bases are shared with TRBD2. The germline CDR1 and CDR2 sequences are SGHTA and FQGNSA. V was pared by 1 base and J by 9 bases, with 10 bases of the junction left unmatched. The CDR3 spans 16 residues. The CDR3 bases are TGTGCCAGCAGCTTAGGGCGGGGGGGCCCTAGGGGTGAGCAGTTCTTC. Protein: CASSLGRGGPRGEQFF.

CDR3 sequence reads: CASSPSGTFNEQFF. The DNA for the CDR3 is TGTGCCAGCAGCCCCTCCGGGACATTCAATGAGCAGTTCTTC. This chain joins TRBV5-5 and TRBJ2-1, with D maybe TRBD1 (6 bases). Germline CDR1 SGHKS, CDR2 YYEKEE (reference sequence). This CDR3 region has 14 residues. V lost 4 bases, J lost 6 bases, and 14 bases lay in between.

This chain connects TRBV2 to TRBJ2-1, with a possible D match to TRBD1 (5 bases). The CDR3 consists of 11 residues. The germline gives CDR1 SNHLY, CDR2 FYNNEI. V dropped 7 bases and J dropped 15 bases, with 16 bases sitting between them. CDR3 DNA sequence: TGTGCCAGCACAGGAACAGGAGAATGGTTCTTC. As protein: CASTGTGEWFF.

This chain joins TRBV6-4 and TRBJ2-3; D uncertain. Germline CDR1 is MRHNA and CDR2 is SNTAGT. With 11 bases removed from V and 1 base from J, the gap between germline ends came to 13 bases. CDR3 length: 13 amino acids. The CDR3 loop is CAARSLCTDTQYF. In DNA form, the CDR3 reads TGTGCCGCCAGGAGTTTATGCACAGATACGCAGTATTTT.

The chain is built from TRBV6-5 and TRBJ1-2; a weak D match, TRBD1 (5 bases). The germline V gene has CDR1 MNHEY and CDR2 SVGAGI. The CDR3 has 13 residues. The germline V and J ends were trimmed by 2 bases and 4 bases, with 8 bases remaining between them. The CDR3 protein is CASSYTQGYGYTF. DNA of the CDR3: TGTGCCAGCAGTTACACCCAGGGCTATGGCTACACCTTC.

In regard to this clone: One end of the junction does not line up with germline, which may come from a read error. The CDR3 loop reads CANSFRDRAFNEQFF. CDR3 DNA: TGTGCCAACAGCTTCCGGGACAGGGCCTTCAATGAGCAGTTCTTC. The chain uses TRBV5-6 and TRBJ2-1, with TRBD1 matching 9 bases. The germline CDR1 and CDR2 sequences are SGHDT and YYEEEE. The CDR3 extends over 15 amino acids.

The chain uses TRBV11-2 and TRBJ2-5; no definite D call. The CDR3 totals 13 residues. CDR1 is SGHAT, CDR2 FQNNGV, per germline. V was pared by 1 base and J by 5 bases, with 8 bases between. CDR3 sequence reads: CASSLGGSETQYF. The CDR3 DNA is TGTGCCAGCAGCTTAGGGGGTTCGGAGACCCAGTACTTC.

There are a few counts of this clone. The J gene is TRBJ1-5, the V gene TRBV6-6; possible D gene TRBD1, 5 bases. V was pared by 6 bases and J by 6 bases, with 12 bases between. The length of the CDR3 is 13 residues. CDR1 is MNHNY, CDR2 SVGAGI, per germline (reference sequence). CDR3 bases: TGTGCCAGCAGCGGGACCTCATTTCAGCCCCAGCATTTT. This sequence encodes CASSGTSFQPQHF.

This chain uses TRBV28 with TRBJ2-3; 14 bases are shared with TRBD2. With 5 bases clipped from V and 6 bases from J, the junction kept 10 bases outside the gene matches. Germline lookup yields CDR1 MDHEN and CDR2 SYDVKM. CDR3 size: 17 residues. CDR3 protein: CASSPGLAGAWGDTQYF. The DNA of the CDR3 is TGTGCCAGCAGTCCGGGACTAGCGGGGGCTTGGGGGGATACGCAGTATTTT. Supplemented by reference TRBV28 and TRBJ2-3, the full variable domain reads DVKVTQSSRYLVKRTGEKVFLECVQDMDHENMFWYRQDPGLGLRLIYFSYDVKMKEKGDIPEGYSVSREKKERFSLILESASTNQTSMYLCASSPGLAGAWGDTQYFGPGTRLTVL.

This rearrangement joins TRBV19 to TRBJ2-2; 13 bases map to TRBD2. Germline CDR1 reads LNHDA; CDR2 reads SQIVND (reference sequence). Unmatched junction bases numbered 10, after V lost 3 bases and J lost 3 bases. There are 19 residues in the CDR3. The CDR3 nucleotides read TGTGCCAGTAGTATCCCCAAACTAGCGGGGGGGCAATACACCGGGGAGCTGTTTTTT. Amino acid sequence: CASSIPKLAGGQYTGELFF.

The gene calls are TRBV7-9 and TRBJ1-2; 7 positions match TRBD1. The CDR3 is made up of 14 amino acids. Germline lookup yields CDR1 SEHNR and CDR2 FQNEAQ (reference sequence). J gave up 3 bases and V 5 bases, and 6 bases lay outside the gene matches. The CDR3 coding sequence is TGTGCCAGCAGCGCCGGGACAGTCTACTATGGCTACACCTTC. Protein sequence: CASSAGTVYYGYTF.

The chain is built from TRBV30 and TRBJ2-5; 7 nucleotides match TRBD1. V lost 0 bases, J lost 6 bases, and 4 bases stayed unmatched. Germline values: CDR1 GTSNPN, CDR2 SVGIG (reference sequence). The CDR3 is 13 amino acids. CDR3 loop: CAWSVGQAKTQYF. Written as DNA, the CDR3 is TGTGCCTGGAGTGTAGGACAGGCCAAGACCCAGTACTTC.

CDR3 sequence: CASEKGPPSYEQYF. In DNA form, the CDR3 reads TGTGCCAGCGAGAAGGGACCACCCTCCTACGAGCAGTACTTC. This chain joins TRBV28 and TRBJ2-7; D could derive from TRBD1 or TRBD2 (5 bases each). The CDR3 has 14 residues. Germline CDR1 is MDHEN and CDR2 is SYDVKM. Trimming removed 8 bases from V and 0 bases from J, with 14 bases in between.

This clone was counted between two and nine times. The chain links TRBV19 to TRBJ1-5, with a possible D match to TRBD1 (6 bases). In germline, CDR1 is LNHDA, CDR2 SQIVND (reference sequence). The CDR3 is 13 amino acids. The V and J ends lost 8 bases and 3 bases respectively, with 11 bases between them. In DNA, the CDR3 is TGTGCCAGTGCAGGGGAGTACAATCAGCCCCAGCATTTT. Its protein is CASAGEYNQPQHF.

This rearrangement joins TRBV5-8 to TRBJ2-1; D is perhaps TRBD1 (6 bases). The CDR3 has 17 residues. Trimming cost V 1 base and J 3 bases, with 17 bases left between them. Germline loops: CDR1 SGHTS, CDR2 YDEGEE. The CDR3 bases are TGTGCCAGCAGCTTGAGGGCAACCGGGACAATCTACAATGAGCAGTTCTTC. It specifies CASSLRATGTIYNEQFF.

J is TRBJ2-2 and V is TRBV25-1; D unresolved. Germline V gives CDR1 MGHDK, CDR2 SYGVNS. The V end lost 3 bases, the J end lost 5 bases, and 7 bases lay between the germline ends. The CDR3 covers 13 residues. The CDR3 DNA is TGTGCCAGCAGTGAGGGTGGAACCGGGGAGCTGTTTTTT. This sequence encodes CASSEGGTGELFF.

The V and J genes are TRBV11-2 and TRBJ2-3; the D is unclear. V lost 1 base and J lost 1, with 12 bases in between. The germline gives CDR1 SGHAT, CDR2 FQNNGV. The CDR3 is made up of 16 amino acids. The CDR3 DNA reads TGTGCCAGCAGCTTAGTCTCCCTAGGAGGCACAGATACGCAGTATTTT. It translates to CASSLVSLGGTDTQYF.

The rearrangement links TRBV5-1 to TRBJ1-2, with D possibly matching TRBD1 (6 bases). Trimming stripped 3 bases from V and 2 bases from J, with 11 bases between. Germline V gives CDR1 SGHRS, CDR2 YFSETQ. This CDR3 comprises 14 residues. Written as DNA, the CDR3 is TGCGCCAGCAGCTCAAACAGGGAGAACTATGGCTACACCTTC. Its translation is CASSSNRENYGYTF.

The rearrangement links TRBV19 to TRBJ1-6; 10 bases map to TRBD1. The CDR3 covers 15 residues. The V segment lost 7 bases and the J segment 7 bases; nucleotides outside the gene matches: 7. The V gene's germline CDR1 is LNHDA and CDR2 SQIVND (reference sequence). For the CDR3, the DNA is TGTGCCAGTAAAGGACAGGGGGGACAAAATTCACCCCTCCACTTT. Protein sequence: CASKGQGGQNSPLHF.

This clone has only a few counts. The J gene is TRBJ1-1, the V gene TRBV6-1; D remains ambiguous. The ends were cut back, 2 bases at V and 4 bases at J, with 2 bases in the middle. The CDR3 extends over 11 amino acids. From germline, CDR1 is MNHNS and CDR2 SASEGT. The CDR3 DNA reads as TGTGCCAGCAGTGAAAGCACTGAAGCTTTCTTT. Translating it yields CASSESTEAFF.

The V and J genes are TRBV11-3 and TRBJ2-1, with a tentative D call TRBD2 (6 bases). Germline V CDR1 and CDR2: SGHNT, YENEEA. The V end was cut by 0 bases, the J end by 12 bases, with 9 bases between. The CDR3 covers 12 residues. The CDR3 spells CASSLDPLAQFF. The DNA for the CDR3 is TGTGCCAGCAGCTTAGACCCACTAGCGCAGTTCTTC.

This clone was seen a few times. J is TRBJ1-2 and V is TRBV13, with 7 bases aligning to TRBD1. The CDR3 consists of 13 residues. V was clipped by 5 bases and J by 2 bases; unmatched bases: 2. Germline assignment: CDR1 PRHDT and CDR2 FYEKMQ (reference sequence). CDR3 amino acids: CASSAGGNYGYTF. The DNA for the CDR3 is TGTGCCAGCAGCGCAGGGGGGAACTATGGCTACACCTTC.

The V call is TRBV29-1, the J call TRBJ2-3, with D hard to call. In germline, CDR1 is SQVTM, CDR2 ANQGSEA. The CDR3 extends over 14 amino acids. With 4 bases removed from V and 3 bases from J, the gap between germline ends came to 14 bases. CDR3 sequence (DNA): TGCAGCGTTGGGCTGGGTGGGTGGACAGATACGCAGTATTTT. Its translation: CSVGLGGWTDTQYF.